The clone carrying this TCR beta chain was counted between two and nine times. The antigen is undetermined. The record originates from a study of CD8 T cells in Susac syndrome. Whole-study context: When blood was collected, patients with Susac syndrome were therapy-naive, were taking corticosteroids, or were receiving intravenous immunoglobulin alone.

Negative isolation was used for CD8+ and CD4+ T cells, and FACS enrichment was applied to TEMRA cells. RNA was extracted with the RNeasy kit, and a quantity of roughly 0.45 to 1 ug was reverse transcribed using random hexamers. Amplification of TCR beta CDR3 was carried out by immunoSEQ multiplex PCR, which covered 54 Vbeta and 13 Jbeta segments. One entry per CDR3 protein results from TCRdb running MiXCR on the immunoSEQ multiplex PCR reads. The sample shows around 150,000 distinct CDR3 sequences, about 94% of them seen only once. Regarding the study as a whole: The TCR sequencing and HLA analysis in the study involved a relatively small number of individuals, as the study acknowledged.

The germline V gene has CDR1 MGHDK and CDR2 SYGVNS. CDR3 length: 11 amino acids. V lost 4 bases to trimming and J lost 4 bases, with 5 bases between them. The rearrangement joins TRBV25-1 to TRBJ2-7; the D gene is possibly TRBD2 (5 bases). The sequencing input was CD4+ T cells from PBMCs. The source is a human donor with Susac syndrome. The CDR3 bases are TGTGCCAGCAGTGGGGAGTACGAGCAGTACTTC. Translated, it gives CASSGEYEQYF.